Listed below are T cell receptor beta chains from one sample, sequenced in a study of hypomethylating agent response in myelodysplastic syndrome. The data were produced by immunoSEQ multiplex PCR, yet TCRdb's version contains in-frame clones alone and is incomplete. This table has around 6,100 clones, approximately 81% appearing once. The sample in question was bone marrow, obtained before or after starting hypomethylating agent treatment for myelodysplastic syndrome (not recorded which). The origin of the receptors is a human donor with myelodysplastic syndrome. Each CDR3 is given with its conserved first and last residue. A D gene is named only where the DNA matches it firmly. A row's size may be missing; if present it is once, few, many or a size class.

TRBJ1-2 | few | TRBV18 | . | CASSPNAWGRGGYTF | TGTGCCAGCTCACCAAACGCATGGGGGCGAGGTGGCTACACCTTC
TRBJ2-1 | few | TRBV7-8 | . | CASSRTEGSSGAFF | TGTGCCAGCAGCCGGACCGAGGGGTCATCGGGTGCGTTCTTC
TRBJ2-7 | . | TRBV5-5 | . | CASSLIGADYEQYF | TGTGCCAGCAGCTTGATCGGGGCCGACTACGAGCAGTACTTC
TRBJ1-1 | few | TRBV5-8 | . | CASSLAVNRVTFF | TGTGCCAGCAGCTTGGCAGTAAACAGGGTAACTTTCTTT
TRBJ2-7 | . | TRBV19 | TRBD2 | CASSLGTLGLAGKGEQYF | TGTGCCAGTAGTCTCGGGACTTTAGGACTAGCGGGGAAGGGGGAGCAGTACTTC
TRBJ2-7 | once | TRBV7-2 | . | CASLRWPGLGEQYF | TGTGCCAGCCTCCGGTGGCCGGGGCTAGGGGAGCAGTACTTC
TRBJ2-1 | . | TRBV11-2 | . | CASSLDRTNNEQFF | TGTGCCAGCAGCTTAGATAGGACAAACAATGAGCAGTTCTTC
TRBJ2-5 | . | TRBV29-1 | . | CSVESSARLGTQYF | TGCAGCGTTGAATCTAGCGCCAGACTAGGGACCCAGTACTTC
TRBJ1-6 | . | TRBV4-1 | TRBD1 | CASSQDNRGYSPLHF | TGCGCCAGCAGCCAAGATAACAGGGGATATTCACCCCTCCACTTT
TRBJ1-6 | . | TRBV18 | . | CASSGGGNSPLHF | TGTGCCAGCTCCGGGGGGGGAAATTCACCCCTCCACTTT
TRBJ1-3 | once | TRBV5-5 | TRBD1 | CASSLVETGVRNTIYF | TGTGCCAGCAGCTTGGTTGAGACAGGGGTGCGGAACACCATATATTTT
TRBJ2-2 | . | TRBV6-1 | . | CAIGRGNTGELFF | TGTGCCATAGGGCGGGGGAACACCGGGGAGCTGTTTTTT
TRBJ2-3 | . | TRBV7-6 | TRBD1 | CASSLDPTGHTQYF | TGTGCCAGCAGCTTAGACCCGACAGGGCATACGCAGTATTTT
TRBJ1-3 | . | TRBV6-1 | . | CASSWTVGSGNTIYF | TGTGCCAGCAGTTGGACTGTCGGCTCTGGAAACACCATATATTTT
TRBJ1-1 | . | TRBV29-1 | . | CSVERGRVTEAFF | TGCAGCGTTGAAAGGGGGAGGGTGACTGAAGCTTTCTTT
TRBJ1-5 | . | TRBV29-1 | . | CSVEVLGGQPQHF | TGCAGCGTTGAAGTTTTGGGGGGACAGCCCCAGCATTTT
TRBJ1-2 | . | TRBV19 | . | CASSPHDRTDGYTF | TGTGCCAGTAGTCCCCACGACAGGACGGATGGCTACACCTTC
TRBJ2-7 | . | TRBV28 | . | CASSLPQRGEAPFDEQYF | TGTGCCAGCAGTTTACCCCAACGGGGCGAGGCCCCCTTCGACGAGCAGTACTTC
TRBJ2-1 | . | TRBV11-2 | . | CASSLALRVHSYNEQFF | TGTGCCAGCAGCTTAGCCCTCCGGGTCCACTCCTACAATGAGCAGTTCTTC
TRBJ1-6 | . | TRBV19 | . | CASTLLQGSPLHF | TGTGCCAGTACCCTACTACAGGGTTCACCCCTCCACTTT
TRBJ1-5 | few | TRBV2 | TRBD1 | CASSVDRVENQPQHF | TGTGCCAGCAGTGTGGACAGGGTCGAAAATCAGCCCCAGCATTTT
TRBJ1-2 | . | TRBV29-1 | TRBD1 | CSVNDWDSVYGYTF | TGCAGCGTAAATGACTGGGACAGCGTTTATGGCTACACCTTC
TRBJ1-3 | few | TRBV19 | . | CASVGPSSGNTIYF | TGTGCCAGTGTTGGGCCCTCCTCTGGAAACACCATATATTTT
TRBJ2-1 | . | TRBV7-2 | . | CASSFGGHTGNEQFF | TGTGCCAGCAGCTTTGGCGGCCACACTGGCAATGAGCAGTTCTTC
TRBJ1-2 | . | TRBV15 | . | CATSELQSSLNYGYTF | TGTGCCACCAGTGAGTTACAGAGTTCTCTCAACTATGGCTACACCTTC
TRBJ1-2 | . | TRBV5-1 | TRBD1 | CASSFTGGDYGYTF | TGCGCCAGCAGCTTTACAGGGGGGGACTATGGCTACACCTTC
TRBJ2-7 | . | TRBV5-1 | . | CASSFFLTQGESSYEQYF | TGCGCCAGCAGCTTCTTCCTAACCCAGGGAGAGAGCTCCTACGAGCAGTACTTC
TRBJ2-3 | once | TRBV5-1 | . | CASSLFFGDTDTQYF | TGCGCCAGCAGCTTATTCTTCGGGGACACAGATACGCAGTATTTT
TRBJ1-1 | . | TRBV14 | . | CASSPIGLYTEAFF | TGTGCCAGCAGCCCCATCGGTTTATACACTGAAGCTTTCTTT
TRBJ2-5 | . | TRBV15 | . | CATSRERVETQYF | TGTGCCACCAGCAGAGAGCGGGTGGAGACCCAGTACTTC
TRBJ1-1 | once | TRBV7-2 | . | CASSLRESSKTFF | TGTGCCAGCAGCTTACGGGAGTCTTCGAAAACTTTCTTT
TRBJ2-7 | once | TRBV5-6 | . | CASSLGVYEQYF | TGTGCCAGCAGCTTGGGGGTTTACGAGCAGTACTTC
TRBJ1-2 | . | TRBV6-5 | . | CASSPGAEGTQHDFF | TGTGCCAGCAGCCCCGGGGCTGAGGGGACACAACACGATTTCTTC
TRBJ1-1 | . | TRBV10-3 | . | CATQGGVPEAFF | TGTGCCACCCAAGGGGGGGTACCAGAAGCTTTCTTT
TRBJ2-3 | . | TRBV9 | . | CASSANTDTQYF | TGTGCCAGCAGCGCCAACACAGATACGCAGTATTTT
TRBJ1-1 | . | TRBV7-6 | . | CASSYRGGNTEAFF | TGTGCCAGCAGCTACCGTGGGGGGAACACTGAAGCTTTCTTT
TRBJ2-7 | . | TRBV5-4 | TRBD2 | CASSLKGLAGGEQYF | TGTGCCAGCAGCTTGAAGGGTCTAGCGGGAGGCGAGCAGTACTTC
TRBJ2-2 | . | TRBV7-6 | TRBD1 | CASSLVSTGNPGELFF | TGTGCCAGCAGCTTAGTTTCGACAGGGAATCCCGGGGAGCTGTTTTTT
TRBJ1-1 | . | TRBV7-2 | . | CASSLGIGLNTEAFF | TGTGCCAGCAGCTTAGGGATCGGGCTGAACACTGAAGCTTTCTTT
TRBJ2-4 | . | TRBV13 | . | CASSLGYSSGKNIQYF | TGTGCCAGCAGCTTAGGCTACAGTAGCGGCAAAAACATTCAGTACTTC
TRBJ1-1 | . | TRBV6-5 | . | CASSYVGVQLNTEAFF | TGTGCCAGCAGTTACGTAGGGGTCCAATTGAACACTGAAGCTTTCTTT
TRBJ1-5 | . | TRBV19 | . | CASSIVIFSNQPQHF | TGTGCCAGTAGTATTGTGATCTTTAGCAATCAGCCCCAGCATTTT
TRBJ2-2 | . | TRBV5-4 | . | CASSLRGPIEELFF | TGTGCCAGCAGCTTGAGGGGACCCATCGAGGAGCTGTTTTTT
TRBJ2-5 | once | TRBV2 | TRBD1 | CASSARTGGGETQYF | TGTGCCAGCAGTGCCCGGACAGGGGGCGGCGAGACCCAGTACTTC
TRBJ2-2 | . | TRBV11-3 | . | CASSLRRWGADPAGELFF | TGTGCCAGCAGCTTAAGGAGGTGGGGGGCCGACCCCGCCGGGGAGCTGTTTTTT